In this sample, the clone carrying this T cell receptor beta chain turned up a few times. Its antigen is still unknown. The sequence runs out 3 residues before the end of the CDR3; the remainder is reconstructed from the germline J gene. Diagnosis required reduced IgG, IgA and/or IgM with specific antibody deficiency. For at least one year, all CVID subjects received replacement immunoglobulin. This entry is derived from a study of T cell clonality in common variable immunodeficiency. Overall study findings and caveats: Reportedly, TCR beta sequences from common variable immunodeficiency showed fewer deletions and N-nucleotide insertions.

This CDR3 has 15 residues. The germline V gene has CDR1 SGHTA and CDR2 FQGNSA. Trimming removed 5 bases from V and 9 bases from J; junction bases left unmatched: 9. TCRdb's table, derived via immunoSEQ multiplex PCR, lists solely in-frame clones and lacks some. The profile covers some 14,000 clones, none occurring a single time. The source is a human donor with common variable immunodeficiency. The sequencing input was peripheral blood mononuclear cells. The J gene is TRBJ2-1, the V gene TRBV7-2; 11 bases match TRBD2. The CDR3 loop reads CASSQLAGGAGEQFF. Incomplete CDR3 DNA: TGTGCCAGCAGCCAATTAGCGGGAGGGGCGGGTGAG. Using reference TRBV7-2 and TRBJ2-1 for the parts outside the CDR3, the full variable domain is GAGVSQSPSNKVTEKGKDVELRCDPISGHTALYWYRQSLGQGLEFLIYFQGNSAPDKSGLPSDRFSAERTGGSVSTLTIQRTQQEDSAVYLCASSQLAGGAGEQFFGPGTRLTVL.